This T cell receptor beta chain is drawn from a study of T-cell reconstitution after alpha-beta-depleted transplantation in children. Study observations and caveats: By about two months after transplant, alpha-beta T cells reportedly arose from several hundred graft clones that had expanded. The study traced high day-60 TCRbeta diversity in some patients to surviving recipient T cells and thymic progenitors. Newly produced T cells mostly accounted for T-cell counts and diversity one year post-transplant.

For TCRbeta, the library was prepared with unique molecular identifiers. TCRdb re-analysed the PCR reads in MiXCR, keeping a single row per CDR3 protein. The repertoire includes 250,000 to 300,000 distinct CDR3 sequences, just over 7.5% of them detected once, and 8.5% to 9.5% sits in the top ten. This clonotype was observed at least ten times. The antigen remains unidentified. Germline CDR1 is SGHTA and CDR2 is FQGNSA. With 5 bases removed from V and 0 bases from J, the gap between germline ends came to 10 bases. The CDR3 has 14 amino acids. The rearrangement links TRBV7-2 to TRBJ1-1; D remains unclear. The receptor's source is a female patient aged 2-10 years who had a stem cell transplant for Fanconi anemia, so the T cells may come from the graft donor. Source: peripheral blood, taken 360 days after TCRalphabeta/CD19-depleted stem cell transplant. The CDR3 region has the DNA TGTGCCAGCAGCCCGACCCCAATGAACACTGAAGCTTTCTTT. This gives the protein CASSPTPMNTEAFF.